The T cell receptor (beta chain) under discussion was sequenced for a study of T cell responses to AZD1222 COVID-19 vaccine. TCRdb's copy holds only in-frame clones and misses some; the assay was immunoSEQ multiplex PCR. The data show some 130,000 clones, around nine tenths seen once. The germline CDR1 and CDR2 sequences are ENHRY and SYGVKD. CDR3 length equals 12 residues. Trimming took off 8 bases at V and 5 bases at J, with 12 bases between the two ends. This receptor was obtained from an adult in good health. Sequenced material: peripheral blood, taken on day 0 of AZD1222 vaccination. The rearrangement links TRBV10-3 to TRBJ1-2; no clear D. The CDR3 reads CAIQDGPYGYTF. The CDR3 DNA reads as TGTGCCATCCAGGACGGACCTTATGGCTACACCTTC.